Each of the 32 T cell receptor beta chains below was sequenced from the same sample in a study of quantifying T cell responses using KT2 cells. Overall study context: cDNA was made from DNase-treated RNA using alpha and beta constant primers.

Each cDNA got a UMI-containing oligo ligated at its 3' end. The first PCR ran approximately 4 cycles with an equimolar RC1.1 and RC1.2 beta primer mix. One entry per CDR3 protein results from TCRdb running MiXCR on the UMI-ligation and nested PCR reads. The data contain 39,000 or so distinct CDR3 sequences, approximately 15% of them singletons. The sequenced sample was PBMCs spiked with cells of the T cell clone KT2. These receptors were taken from a human donor.

This clonotype appeared a few times. The J gene is TRBJ1-1, the V gene TRBV29-1; the D is unclear. Trimming removed 5 bases at V and 5 bases at J, with 15 bases between. CDR3 length: 13 residues. Germline CDR1 and CDR2: SQVTM and ANQGSEA. The CDR3 reads CSVFITARTEAFF. The CDR3 DNA follows: TGCAGCGTTTTTATTACAGCGAGGACTGAAGCTTTCTTT.

A few counts support this clonotype. The chain joins TRBV7-9 to TRBJ1-1; a weak D match, TRBD1 (6 bases). V shed 2 bases and J shed 4 bases, with 8 bases lying between them. The CDR3 is 13 residues long. Germline V gene lookup returns CDR1 SEHNR and CDR2 FQNEAQ (reference sequence). CDR3 region: CASSLNRATEAFF. The DNA for the CDR3 is TGTGCCAGCAGCTTAAACAGGGCCACTGAAGCTTTCTTT.

On this clonotype itself: An end of the junction does not agree with germline; a read error may underlie this. This chain joins TRBV19 and TRBJ1-5; 8 bases line up with TRBD1. Germline loops: CDR1 LNHDA, CDR2 SQIVND (reference sequence). The CDR3 spans 15 residues. DNA for the CDR3: TGTGCCAGTAGTCTAGACAGGGGTAGCAATCAGCCCCAGCATTTT. This gives the protein CASSLDRGSNQPQHF.

This clonotype has at least ten counts. This chain connects TRBV10-3 to TRBJ1-2, with a possible D match to TRBD1 (6 bases). Deletions cut 2 bases from V and 5 bases from J, with 9 bases between. Per germline, CDR1 ENHRY and CDR2 SYGVKD. The CDR3 is 13 amino acids. CDR3 in DNA: TGTGCCATCAGTGAGGGACAGAGTTATGGCTACACCTTC. It yields the protein CAISEGQSYGYTF.

This clonotype has only a few counts. This sequence joins TRBV29-1 and TRBJ1-1; D is possibly TRBD1 (5 bases). V lost 7 bases, J lost 3 bases, and 21 bases lay in between. Looked up from germline, CDR1 is SQVTM and CDR2 is ANQGSEA. This CDR3 spans 15 amino acids. CDR3 sequence reads: CSAIGGRAGYTEAFF. CDR3 in DNA: TGCAGCGCCATCGGCGGAAGGGCAGGGTACACTGAAGCTTTCTTT. The whole variable domain, filled in from reference TRBV29-1 and TRBJ1-1, reads SAVISQKPSRDICQRGTSLTIQCQVDSQVTMMFWYRQQPGQSLTLIATANQGSEATYESGFVIDKFPISRPNLTFSTLTVSNMSPEDSSIYLCSAIGGRAGYTEAFFGQGTRLTVV.

V and J are TRBV18 and TRBJ2-3; D is uncertain. This CDR3 contains 15 residues. Trimming removed 1 base at V and 5 bases at J, with 13 bases between. Germline V lookup: CDR1 KGHSH, CDR2 LQKENI. The CDR3 DNA sequence: TGTGCCAGCTCACCACGGGCAAGAGTAGGAGATACGCAGTATTTT. Translating gives CASSPRARVGDTQYF.

This clonotype appeared a few times. One end of the junction is discordant with germline, which a read error may explain. V is TRBV20-1 and J is TRBJ1-1; 7 bases line up with TRBD1. This CDR3 comprises 11 residues. Germline CDR1 is DFQATT and CDR2 is SNEGSKA (reference sequence). CDR3 sequence (DNA): TGCAGTGCTTCTCAAGGGACAGTCGGAGCCTTT. Translation: CSASQGTVGAF.

This clonotype was picked up a small number of times. This chain uses TRBV29-1 with TRBJ2-3; 8 bases map to TRBD1. The CDR3 runs 14 residues. V lost 1 base and J lost 3; bases outside the gene matches: 3. The germline V gene has CDR1 SQVTM and CDR2 ANQGSEA. CDR3 loop: CSVEGQGLTDTQYF. Here the CDR3 DNA reads TGCAGCGTTGAAGGACAGGGGCTAACAGATACGCAGTATTTT.

The chain recombines TRBV27 with TRBJ1-6; 7 bases agree with TRBD1. Germline CDR1 reads MNHEY; CDR2 reads SMNVEV (reference sequence). The CDR3 contains 13 residues. V lost 7 bases, J lost 7 bases, and 4 bases stayed unmatched. The CDR3 loop is CASTRDRNSPLHF. CDR3 nucleotide sequence: TGTGCCAGCACCCGGGACAGAAATTCACCCCTCCACTTT.

The chain combines TRBV7-2 with TRBJ2-3; D tentatively fits TRBD1 or TRBD2 (6 bases each). Between the trimmed V and J ends, which lost 6 bases and 0 bases, there was a span of 13 bases. This CDR3 has 15 residues. CDR1 and CDR2 from the germline V gene are SGHTA and FQGNSA. In nucleotides, the CDR3 is TGTGCCAGCAGGACAAGGGGGGCTAGCACAGATACGCAGTATTTT. Protein product: CASRTRGASTDTQYF.

This clonotype has a handful of counts. V and J are TRBV15 and TRBJ2-7, with 9 bases aligning to TRBD1. The CDR3 extends over 16 amino acids. Looked up from germline, CDR1 is LNHNV and CDR2 is YYDKDF (reference sequence). V shed 2 bases and J 2 bases; nucleotides not matched to a gene: 7. Here the CDR3 reads CATSRLTGTGPYEQYF. The DNA of the CDR3 is TGTGCCACCAGCAGATTAACCGGGACAGGGCCCTACGAGCAGTACTTC.

This clonotype was recorded at least ten times. The chain has TRBV6-5 and TRBJ2-3; D is possibly TRBD2 (6 bases). Between the trimmed V and J ends, which lost 5 bases and 2 bases, there was a span of 11 bases. This CDR3 region has 14 residues. In germline, CDR1 is MNHEY, CDR2 SVGAGI. The CDR3 DNA follows: TGTGCCAGCAGTCGGACTATAACCACAGATACGCAGTATTTT. It encodes CASSRTITTDTQYF.

This clonotype was detected a few times. The V and J genes are TRBV11-2 and TRBJ1-5, with 9 nucleotides matching TRBD1. This CDR3 region has 15 residues. In germline, CDR1 is SGHAT, CDR2 FQNNGV. The ends lost 0 bases at V and 7 bases at J; junction bases unmatched: 4. This CDR3 reads CASSLDTGGGQPQHF. The CDR3, as DNA: TGTGCCAGCAGCTTAGACACAGGGGGCGGCCAGCCCCAGCATTTT. The whole variable domain, remainder taken from reference TRBV11-2 and TRBJ1-5, is EAGVAQSPRYKIIEKRQSVAFWCNPISGHATLYWYQQILGQGPKLLIQFQNNGVVDDSQLPKDRFSAERLKGVDSTLKIQPAKLEDSAVYLCASSLDTGGGQPQHFGDGTRLSIL.

The rearrangement uses TRBV29-1 and TRBJ2-3; TRBD2 matches at 9 bases. Per germline, CDR1 SQVTM and CDR2 ANQGSEA. The CDR3 sequence is 15 residues long. J lost 5 bases, V lost 4 bases, and 10 bases had no gene match. The CDR3 nucleotides are TGCAGCGTTGTGGCGGCGGGGGGGTACAGAGATACGCAGTATTTT. Residues: CSVVAAGGYRDTQYF.

The table lists this clonotype with many counts. The chain is built from TRBV11-2 and TRBJ1-6; D gene ambiguous. The V gene's germline CDR1 is SGHAT and CDR2 FQNNGV. Between the trimmed V and J ends, which lost 1 base and 6 bases, there was a span of 1 base. This CDR3 comprises 12 residues. The CDR3 bases are TGTGCCAGCAGCTTAGTTAATTCACCCCTCCACTTT. This translates into CASSLVNSPLHF.

V usage is TRBV25-1 and J usage is TRBJ2-1, with TRBD1 identical over 12 bases. The V segment lost 6 bases and the J segment 4 bases; nucleotides outside the gene matches: 1. The CDR3 is 14 residues long. Germline assignment: CDR1 MGHDK and CDR2 SYGVNS. The CDR3 bases are TGTGCCAGCAGGGGACAGGGGGCTTACAATGAGCAGTTCTTC. It yields the protein CASRGQGAYNEQFF.

This CDR3 is CAISKDSMNTEAFF. The CDR3 DNA is TGTGCCATCAGTAAGGACAGTATGAACACTGAAGCTTTCTTT. The chain combines TRBV10-3 with TRBJ1-1; D might be TRBD1 (6 bases). Germline CDR1 ENHRY, CDR2 SYGVKD. Trimming stripped 5 bases from V and 0 bases from J, with 10 bases between. This CDR3 is built from 14 residues.

This clonotype was found many times. The rearrangement links TRBV20-1 to TRBJ2-5, with 8 nucleotides matching TRBD1. J was trimmed by 2 bases and V by 3 bases; bases with no gene match: 5. This CDR3 region has 14 residues. Germline CDR1 reads DFQATT; CDR2 reads SNEGSKA (reference sequence). CDR3 coding DNA: TGCAGTGCTAGTGGGGGACAGGCACAAGAGACCCAGTACTTC. The encoded protein is CSASGGQAQETQYF.

The V and J genes are TRBV9 and TRBJ2-1; D is undetermined. V was trimmed by 0 bases and J by 0 bases, leaving 10 bases between them. The CDR3 is 16 amino acids. Germline V CDR1 and CDR2: SGDLS, YYNGEE. CDR3 sequence: CASSVAALSSYNEQFF. Written as DNA, the CDR3 is TGTGCCAGCAGCGTAGCTGCGCTAAGCTCCTACAATGAGCAGTTCTTC.

This clonotype was counted at least ten times. The genes are TRBV11-2 and TRBJ2-1; a weak D match, TRBD2 (6 bases). The CDR3 totals 15 residues. In germline, CDR1 is SGHAT, CDR2 FQNNGV. Trimming shortened V by 2 bases and J by 6 bases, and 14 bases separated the two germline ends. In nucleotides, the CDR3 is TGTGCCAGCAGCTTATTTAGGGAGGTGGTCAATGAGCAGTTCTTC. It is translated as CASSLFREVVNEQFF.

This chain links TRBV18 with TRBJ2-7, with D maybe TRBD1 (6 bases). The V gene lost 6 bases and the J gene lost 7 bases, with 16 bases spanning the gap. The CDR3 is made up of 13 amino acids. CDR1 and CDR2 (germline): KGHSH, LQKENI. The CDR3 sequence is CASSQWDKGEQYF. The CDR3 nucleotides read TGTGCCAGCTCCCAATGGGACAAGGGAGAGCAGTACTTC. The full variable domain, completed using reference TRBV18 and TRBJ2-7, is NAGVMQNPRHLVRRRGQEARLRCSPMKGHSHVYWYRQLPEEGLKFMVYLQKENIIDESGMPKERFSAEFPKEGPSILRIQQVVRGDSAAYFCASSQWDKGEQYFGPGTRLTVT.

Only a few counts were recorded for this clonotype. The chain joins TRBV15 to TRBJ2-3, with 11 bases that match TRBD2. Trimming removed 2 bases from V and 2 bases from J; junction bases left unmatched: 9. This CDR3 is 18 amino acids long. Germline V gene sequence: CDR1 LNHNV, CDR2 YYDKDF (reference sequence). CDR3 in DNA: TGTGCCACCAGCAGACCCCTGGGACTAGCGGTAGACACAGATACGCAGTATTTT. Translated: CATSRPLGLAVDTDTQYF.

The sample holds a few counts of this clonotype. The rearrangement links TRBV29-1 to TRBJ2-3, with D unresolved. The CDR3 loop spans 12 amino acids. Germline-derived CDR1 and CDR2 are SQVTM and ANQGSEA. Trimming removed 3 bases from V and 4 bases from J, with 8 bases in between. DNA of the CDR3: TGCAGCGTTGACCGAGGTCCAGATACGCAGTATTTT. It codes for CSVDRGPDTQYF.

This chain uses TRBV3-1 with TRBJ2-5; TRBD1 agrees at 12 bases. The V segment lost 2 bases and the J segment 9 bases; nucleotides outside the gene matches: 13. The CDR3 covers 17 residues. The germline V gene encodes CDR1 LGHDT and CDR2 YNNKEL (reference sequence). CDR3 nucleotide sequence: TGTGCCAGCAGCCAACAATTCGGGACAGGGGGCGCTATACCCCAGTACTTC. It translates to CASSQQFGTGGAIPQYF.

This chain links TRBV6-2 or TRBV6-3 with TRBJ1-5, with a possible D match to TRBD1 (6 bases). The germline gives CDR1 MNHEY, CDR2 SVGEGT. The CDR3 runs 16 residues. Deletions cut 2 bases from V and 2 bases from J, with 13 bases between. Here the CDR3 DNA reads TGTGCCAGCAGTTACGGTCCAGGGGATGGCAATCAGCCCCAGCATTTT. Protein sequence: CASSYGPGDGNQPQHF.

The chain employs TRBV7-2 and TRBJ2-7, with 7 bases aligning to TRBD2. Germline lookup yields CDR1 SGHTA and CDR2 FQGNSA. The V segment lost 1 base and the J segment 2 bases; nucleotides outside the gene matches: 5. This CDR3 spans 15 amino acids. CDR3 DNA sequence: TGTGCCAGCAGCTTAGGGGGGGGGGGTGCCTACGAGCAGTACTTC. Its protein product is CASSLGGGGAYEQYF. Full variable domain (rest looked up from reference TRBV7-2 and TRBJ2-7): GAGVSQSPSNKVTEKGKDVELRCDPISGHTALYWYRQSLGQGLEFLIYFQGNSAPDKSGLPSDRFSAERTGGSVSTLTIQRTQQEDSAVYLCASSLGGGGAYEQYFGPGTRLTVT.

CDR3 DNA: TGCAGTGCTATTGGCCGGGGACCTCGGGGGGGTAATGAGCAGTTCTTC. Encoded protein: CSAIGRGPRGGNEQFF. This chain connects TRBV20-1 to TRBJ2-1, with TRBD2 identical over 8 bases. Per the germline V gene, CDR1 is DFQATT and CDR2 is SNEGSKA (reference sequence). The V segment lost 4 bases and the J segment 7 bases; nucleotides outside the gene matches: 15. The CDR3 consists of 16 residues.

This clonotype was seen more than once but under ten times. This chain links TRBV4-1 with TRBJ1-4, with TRBD1 identical over 9 bases. The CDR3 spans 18 residues. V lost 1 base to trimming and J lost 7 bases; unmatched junction nucleotides: 13. CDR1 MGHRA and CDR2 YSYEKL come from the germline V gene. The CDR3 bases are TGCGCCAGCAGCCAAGCCGGGACAGGGCTTTCGGTTGGTGAAAAACTGTTTTTT. It is translated as CASSQAGTGLSVGEKLFF.

This clonotype turned up a few times. The chain recombines TRBV12-3 or TRBV12-4 with TRBJ2-7; D might be TRBD2 (7 bases). The ends were cut back, 5 bases at V and 6 bases at J, with 20 bases in the middle. The CDR3 spans 15 residues. This CDR3 reads CASSEQGGGSSEQYF. Written as DNA, the CDR3 is TGTGCCAGCAGTGAACAGGGAGGCGGGAGCTCCGAGCAGTACTTC.

This sequence joins TRBV6-5 and TRBJ1-2; 9 positions match TRBD1. Trimming cost V 6 bases and J 7 bases; bases outside gene matches: 12. The CDR3 is made up of 15 amino acids. Germline CDR1 and CDR2: MNHEY and SVGAGI. The CDR3 here is CASSRGTGGESGYTF. The CDR3 DNA is TGTGCCAGCAGCCGAGGAACAGGGGGCGAAAGTGGCTACACCTTC.

This chain connects TRBV28 to TRBJ1-4, with 10 bases identical to TRBD1. The CDR3 covers 15 residues. The V gene's germline CDR1 is MDHEN and CDR2 SYDVKM. The ends lost 6 bases at V and 10 bases at J; junction bases unmatched: 11. CDR3: CASRPTGTGERKLFF. The CDR3 region has the DNA TGTGCCAGCAGGCCCACCGGGACAGGGGAACGAAAACTGTTTTTT.

This clonotype appeared a few times. The chain employs TRBV7-8 and TRBJ2-3; 8 bases fit TRBD1. Losses at the gene ends were 2 bases for V and 9 bases for J; bases not matched to a gene: 10. CDR1 is SGHVS and CDR2 is FQNEAQ in the germline V gene. This CDR3 is built from 15 residues. The CDR3 protein is CASSLLTGVGGTQYF. The CDR3 nucleotides read TGTGCCAGCAGCTTACTGACAGGGGTAGGGGGCACGCAGTATTTT.